This entry is about one T cell receptor (beta chain). What it recognizes is unknown. This specimen comes from a study of T cells in Graves' hyperthyroidism and ophthalmopathy. Study at large: The initial diagnosis was the point when peripheral blood was collected, ahead of any treatment. Points from the study as a whole: Progression to ophthalmopathy was predicted a median of roughly 6.5 months early.

Thyroid ultrasound and orbital computed tomography, with clinical symptoms and serum thyroxine and TRAb, informed diagnoses. Blood sampling occurred at first hyperthyroidism diagnosis, ahead of any ophthalmopathy symptoms. Authors of the study amplified TCR beta CDR3 regions from RNA transcripts. With the HTBI primer set, the TCR CDR3 went through a first round of RT-PCR. TCRdb independently ran MiXCR on the multiplex PCR reads; one entry per CDR3 protein. The sample has about 380,000 distinct CDR3 sequences, roughly 14% seen once. Sequenced material: blood. The TCR originated in a man younger than 45 with Graves' hyperthyroidism that later progressed to Graves' ophthalmopathy.

CDR3 sequence reads: CATSPGGAEGDYGYTF. In DNA, the CDR3 is TGTGCCACCAGCCCGGGTGGTGCGGAAGGGGACTATGGCTACACCTTC. The rearrangement links TRBV24-1 to TRBJ1-2, with D possibly matching TRBD1 (5 bases). Per the germline V gene, CDR1 is KGHDR and CDR2 is SFDVKD. Trimming left V 7 bases short and J 3 bases short, with 20 bases between. The CDR3 is 16 residues long.